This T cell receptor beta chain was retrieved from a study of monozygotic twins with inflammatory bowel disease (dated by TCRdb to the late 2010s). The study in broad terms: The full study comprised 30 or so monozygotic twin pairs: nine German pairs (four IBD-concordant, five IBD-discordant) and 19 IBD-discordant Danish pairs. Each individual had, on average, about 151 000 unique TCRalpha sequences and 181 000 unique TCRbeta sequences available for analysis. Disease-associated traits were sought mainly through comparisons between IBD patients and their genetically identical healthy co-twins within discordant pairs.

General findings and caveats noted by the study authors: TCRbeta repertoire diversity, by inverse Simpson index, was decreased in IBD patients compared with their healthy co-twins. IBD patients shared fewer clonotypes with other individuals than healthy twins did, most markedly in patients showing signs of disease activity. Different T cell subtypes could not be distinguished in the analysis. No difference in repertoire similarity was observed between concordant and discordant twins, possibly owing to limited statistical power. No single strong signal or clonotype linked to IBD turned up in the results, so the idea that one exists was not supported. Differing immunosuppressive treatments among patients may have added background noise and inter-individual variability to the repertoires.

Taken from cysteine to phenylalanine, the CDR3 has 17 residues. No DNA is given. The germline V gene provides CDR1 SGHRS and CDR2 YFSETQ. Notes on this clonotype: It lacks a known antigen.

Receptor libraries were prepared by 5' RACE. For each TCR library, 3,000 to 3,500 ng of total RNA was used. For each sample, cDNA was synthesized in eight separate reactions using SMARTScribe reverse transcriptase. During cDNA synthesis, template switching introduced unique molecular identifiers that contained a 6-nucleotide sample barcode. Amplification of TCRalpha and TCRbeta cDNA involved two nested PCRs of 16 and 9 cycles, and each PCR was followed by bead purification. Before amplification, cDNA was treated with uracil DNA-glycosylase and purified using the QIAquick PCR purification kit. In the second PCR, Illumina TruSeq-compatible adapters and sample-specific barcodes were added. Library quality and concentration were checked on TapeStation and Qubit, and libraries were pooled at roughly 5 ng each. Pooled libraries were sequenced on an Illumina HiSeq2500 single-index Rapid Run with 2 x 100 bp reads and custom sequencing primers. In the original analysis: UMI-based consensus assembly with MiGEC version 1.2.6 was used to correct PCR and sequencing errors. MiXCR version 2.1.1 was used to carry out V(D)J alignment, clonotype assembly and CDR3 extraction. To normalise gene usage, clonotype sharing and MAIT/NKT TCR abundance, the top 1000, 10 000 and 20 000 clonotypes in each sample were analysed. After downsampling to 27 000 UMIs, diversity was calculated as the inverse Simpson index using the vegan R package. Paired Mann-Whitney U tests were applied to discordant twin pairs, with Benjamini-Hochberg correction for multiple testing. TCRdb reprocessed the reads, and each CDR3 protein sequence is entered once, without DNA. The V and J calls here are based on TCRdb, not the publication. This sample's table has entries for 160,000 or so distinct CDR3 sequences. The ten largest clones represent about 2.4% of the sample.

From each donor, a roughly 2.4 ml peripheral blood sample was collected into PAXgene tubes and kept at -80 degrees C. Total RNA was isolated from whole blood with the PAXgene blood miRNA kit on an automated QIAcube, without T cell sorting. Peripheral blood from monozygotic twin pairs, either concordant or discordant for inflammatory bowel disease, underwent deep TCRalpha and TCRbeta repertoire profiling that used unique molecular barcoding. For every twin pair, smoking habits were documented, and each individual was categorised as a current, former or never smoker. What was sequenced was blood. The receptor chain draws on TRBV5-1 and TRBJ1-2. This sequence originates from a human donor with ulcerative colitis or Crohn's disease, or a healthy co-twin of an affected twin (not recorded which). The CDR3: CASSEGLGTEANYGYTF.